The entry below describes one T cell receptor beta chain. The antigen is unknown. The data stem from a study of early T cells in non-severe SARS-CoV-2 infection. Regarding the study as a whole: Sequences matched to VDJdb favored anti-spike CD8 responses, while private and CD4 specificities were missed.

The CDR3 is 17 residues long. Germline CDR1 reads SGHAT; CDR2 reads FQNNGV. The J segment lost 6 bases and the V segment lost 3 bases, leaving 13 bases of the junction unmatched. Attachment of unique molecular identifiers was made to individual cDNA molecules. TCRdb redid the calling of the 5' RACE reads with MiXCR, one entry per CDR3 protein. The table includes 90,000 to 120,000 distinct CDR3 sequences, approximately 10% detected once. The sequencing sample was made of whole blood. This receptor was taken from an adult who was a healthcare worker with PCR-confirmed SARS-CoV-2 infection or an uninfected control (not recorded which). The chain has TRBV11-2 and TRBJ2-1; 8 bases align to TRBD2. CDR3 loop: CASSFNTFLREGNEQFF. DNA for the CDR3: TGTGCCAGCAGCTTCAACACCTTCCTCCGGGAGGGCAATGAGCAGTTCTTC.